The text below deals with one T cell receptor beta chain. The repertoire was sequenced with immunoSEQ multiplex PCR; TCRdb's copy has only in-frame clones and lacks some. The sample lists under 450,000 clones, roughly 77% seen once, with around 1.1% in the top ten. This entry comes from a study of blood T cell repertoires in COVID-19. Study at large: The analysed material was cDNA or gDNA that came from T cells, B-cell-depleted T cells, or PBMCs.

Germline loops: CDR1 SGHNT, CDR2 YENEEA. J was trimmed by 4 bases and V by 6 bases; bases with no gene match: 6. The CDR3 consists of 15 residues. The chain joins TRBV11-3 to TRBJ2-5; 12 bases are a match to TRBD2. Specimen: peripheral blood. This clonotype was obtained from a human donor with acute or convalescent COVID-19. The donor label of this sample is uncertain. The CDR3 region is CASSTTSGRGETQYF. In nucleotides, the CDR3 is TGTGCCAGCAGTACGACTAGCGGGAGAGGAGAGACCCAGTACTTC. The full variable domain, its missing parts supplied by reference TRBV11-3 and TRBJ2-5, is EAGVVQSPRYKIIEKKQPVAFWCNPISGHNTLYWYLQNLGQGPELLIRYENEEAVDDSQLPKDRFSAERLKGVDSTLKIQPAELGDSAVYLCASSTTSGRGETQYFGPGTRLLVL.